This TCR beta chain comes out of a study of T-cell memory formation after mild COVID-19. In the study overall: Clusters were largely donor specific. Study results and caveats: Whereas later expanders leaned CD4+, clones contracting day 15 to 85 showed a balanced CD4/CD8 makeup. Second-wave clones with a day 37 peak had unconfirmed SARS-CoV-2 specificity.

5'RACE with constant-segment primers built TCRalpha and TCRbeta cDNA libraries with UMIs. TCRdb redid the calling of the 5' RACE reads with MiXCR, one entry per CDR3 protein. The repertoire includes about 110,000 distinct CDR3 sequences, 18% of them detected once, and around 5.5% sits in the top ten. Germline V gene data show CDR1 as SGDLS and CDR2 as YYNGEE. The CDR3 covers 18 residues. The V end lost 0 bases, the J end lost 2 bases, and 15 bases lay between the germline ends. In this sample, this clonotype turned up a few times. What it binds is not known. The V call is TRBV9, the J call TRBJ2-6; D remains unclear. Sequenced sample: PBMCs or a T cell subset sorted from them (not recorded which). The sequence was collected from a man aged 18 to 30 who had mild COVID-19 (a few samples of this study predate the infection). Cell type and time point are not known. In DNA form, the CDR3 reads TGTGCCAGCAGCGTAGCTCAGGCCCGTTCCCCTGGGGCCAACGTCCTGACTTTC. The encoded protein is CASSVAQARSPGANVLTF.